The rows below give T cell receptor beta chains drawn from one sample of a study of regulatory T cells in long-lasting Graves disease. Using its own MiXCR run on the multiplex PCR reads, TCRdb lists one record per CDR3 protein. The sample lists about 460,000 distinct CDR3 sequences, around 13% occurring once. This sample also appeared in a second study, on T cells in Graves' hyperthyroidism and ophthalmopathy.

Sample: peripheral blood mononuclear cells (PBMCs), taken at new diagnosis, from a patient treated with antithyroid drugs. Receptors were obtained from a woman between 50 and 59 years old with Graves disease. The CDR3 runs from the conserved cysteine through the conserved F or W. D genes are given only for firm matches. Rows give clone size only sometimes, using once, few, many, or a class for an expanded clone.

>few|NA|TRBV30|TRBJ2-5
CAWSRDTQETQYF
TGTGCCTGGAGTAGGGACACCCAAGAGACCCAGTACTTC
>many|NA|TRBV12-3/TRBV12-4|TRBJ1-6
CASSFSSYNSPLHF
TGTGCCAGCAGTTTCAGCTCCTATAATTCACCCCTCCACTTT
>few|NA|TRBV3-1|TRBJ2-5
CASSQSTAQETQYF
TGTGCCAGCAGCCAATCGACAGCCCAAGAGACCCAGTACTTC
>many|NA|TRBV2|TRBJ2-2
CASRTRELFF
TGTGCCAGCAGGACCCGGGAGCTGTTTTTT
>many|NA|TRBV27|TRBJ1-1
CASSFSVMGNTEAFF
TGTGCCAGCAGTTTCTCGGTTATGGGGAACACTGAAGCTTTCTTT
>many|TRBD1|TRBV10-3|TRBJ1-1
CAISESTGPAGTEAFF
TGTGCCATCAGTGAGTCGACAGGGCCTGCGGGCACTGAAGCTTTCTTT
>NA|TRBD1|TRBV9|TRBJ2-1
CASSRQGDSYNEQFF
TGTGCCAGCAGCCGACAGGGGGACTCCTACAATGAGCAGTTCTTC
>many|TRBD2|TRBV24-1|TRBJ2-1
CATSDWRAGSYNEQFF
TGTGCCACCAGTGATTGGCGAGCGGGATCCTACAATGAGCAGTTCTTC
>many|NA|TRBV6-1|TRBJ1-5
CASSAGQFNQPQHF
TGTGCCAGCAGCGCCGGACAGTTCAATCAGCCCCAGCATTTT
>NA|NA|TRBV10-3|TRBJ1-4
CAISEGGNEKLFF
TGTGCCATCAGTGAGGGGGGGAATGAAAAACTGTTTTTT
>few|TRBD2|TRBV20-1|TRBJ2-5
CSAEREYQETQYF
TGCAGTGCTGAGCGGGAATACCAAGAGACCCAGTACTTC
>few|NA|TRBV30|TRBJ1-2
CAWSLIFGQKNYGYTF
TGTGCCTGGAGTCTTATCTTCGGACAGAAGAACTATGGCTACACCTTC
>many|TRBD2|TRBV7-8|TRBJ2-7
CASSLEAGVSYEQYF
TGTGCCAGCAGCTTAGAAGCGGGGGTCTCCTACGAGCAGTACTTC
>few|TRBD2|TRBV7-3|TRBJ2-1
CASSLTGTTGNEQFF
TGTGCCAGCAGCTTAACCGGGACTACAGGTAATGAGCAGTTCTTC
>many|TRBD1|TRBV20-1|TRBJ1-2
CSAPDREDYGYTF
TGCAGTGCTCCGGACAGGGAGGACTATGGCTACACCTTC
>many|NA|TRBV28|TRBJ2-3
CASSYTTDTQYF
TGTGCCAGCAGTTATACCACGGATACGCAGTATTTT
>many|TRBD1|TRBV12-3/TRBV12-4|TRBJ2-1
CAITDRAYNEQFF
TGTGCCATTACTGACAGGGCCTACAATGAGCAGTTCTTC
>few|NA|TRBV7-2|TRBJ1-3
CASSLRPEGNTIYF
TGTGCCAGCAGCTTACGACCGGAAGGAAACACCATATATTTT
>many|NA|TRBV11-2|TRBJ2-7
CASSSPPNEQYF
TGTGCCAGCAGCTCACCGCCCAACGAGCAGTACTTC
>many|TRBD1|TRBV7-8|TRBJ2-1
CASSLGQGFNEQFF
TGTGCCAGCAGCTTAGGACAGGGCTTCAATGAGCAGTTCTTC
>many|NA|TRBV7-9|TRBJ2-7
CASSWYGAYEQYF
TGTGCCAGCAGCTGGTACGGAGCCTACGAGCAGTACTTC
>many|NA|TRBV28|TRBJ1-1
CASSPDRSLNTEAFF
TGTGCCAGCAGCCCTGACAGAAGCTTGAACACTGAAGCTTTCTTT
>many|NA|TRBV28|TRBJ2-1
CASSWGGRNDQFF
TGTGCCAGCAGTTGGGGGGGGCGGAACGATCAGTTCTTC